This is a list of T cell receptor beta chains from one sample in a study of post-analysis software for immune sequencing data. One entry per CDR3 protein results from TCRdb running MiXCR on the PCR reads. The table shows roughly 200,000 distinct CDR3 sequences, with about 30% occurring only once. The sample consisted of blood. The receptors here all came from a girl aged 2-17 years with multiple sclerosis. CDR3s include the opening cysteine and the closing phenylalanine or tryptophan. The D gene is left open where the match is weak. Expanded clones are given a class, and other clones once, few, many or no size at all.

j_call: TRBJ1-1; v_call: TRBV27; d_call: -; clone_size: few; cdr3_aa: CASSRLTGGTEAFF; cdr3_nt: TGTGCCAGCAGTCGATTGACAGGTGGCACTGAAGCTTTCTTT
j_call: TRBJ2-7; v_call: TRBV29-1; d_call: -; clone_size: many; cdr3_aa: CSVDPSGGGEQYF; cdr3_nt: TGCAGCGTTGATCCCTCCGGGGGCGGCGAGCAGTACTTC
j_call: TRBJ2-1; v_call: TRBV10-3; d_call: TRBD2; clone_size: many; cdr3_aa: CAISKSGRADEQFF; cdr3_nt: TGTGCCATCAGTAAGAGCGGGAGGGCTGACGAGCAGTTCTTC
j_call: TRBJ1-6; v_call: TRBV12-3/TRBV12-4; d_call: -; clone_size: few; cdr3_aa: CASSLEQGGSPLHF; cdr3_nt: TGTGCCAGCAGTTTAGAACAGGGAGGCTCACCCCTCCACTTT
j_call: TRBJ2-5; v_call: TRBV28; d_call: -; clone_size: many; cdr3_aa: CASNFGAWQGPSQETQYF; cdr3_nt: TGTGCCAGCAATTTTGGGGCGTGGCAGGGACCCTCCCAAGAGACCCAGTACTTC
j_call: TRBJ2-7; v_call: TRBV6-1; d_call: -; clone_size: many; cdr3_aa: CASSWASSYEQYF; cdr3_nt: TGTGCCAGCAGTTGGGCTAGTTCCTACGAGCAGTACTTC
j_call: TRBJ2-1; v_call: TRBV20-1; d_call: TRBD2; clone_size: few; cdr3_aa: CSARGEASGSPYNEQFF; cdr3_nt: TGCAGTGCTAGAGGTGAGGCTAGCGGGAGTCCCTACAATGAGCAGTTCTTC
j_call: TRBJ1-1; v_call: TRBV5-1; d_call: -; clone_size: -; cdr3_aa: CASSGGTPNTEAFF; cdr3_nt: TGCGCCAGCAGCGGGGGGACACCGAACACTGAAGCTTTCTTT
j_call: TRBJ1-1; v_call: TRBV29-1; d_call: -; clone_size: many; cdr3_aa: CSAGTGNTEAFF; cdr3_nt: TGCAGCGCGGGGACCGGGAACACTGAAGCTTTCTTT
j_call: TRBJ2-3; v_call: TRBV19; d_call: -; clone_size: few; cdr3_aa: CASSVARGDTQYF; cdr3_nt: TGTGCCAGTAGTGTCGCCCGGGGAGATACGCAGTATTTT
j_call: TRBJ1-2; v_call: TRBV27; d_call: TRBD1; clone_size: -; cdr3_aa: CASSSQDRELYGYTF; cdr3_nt: TGTGCCAGCAGTTCGCAGGACAGGGAGCTCTATGGCTACACCTTC
j_call: TRBJ2-1; v_call: TRBV5-1; d_call: -; clone_size: -; cdr3_aa: CASSPGQPYNEQFF; cdr3_nt: TGCGCCAGCAGCCCCGGACAGCCTTACAATGAGCAGTTCTTC
j_call: TRBJ1-5; v_call: TRBV20-1; d_call: -; clone_size: -; cdr3_aa: CSARVIDDQPQHF; cdr3_nt: TGCAGTGCTAGAGTGATAGACGATCAGCCCCAGCATTTT
j_call: TRBJ1-1; v_call: TRBV7-9; d_call: -; clone_size: once; cdr3_aa: CAAAGPTEAFF; cdr3_nt: TGTGCTGCGGCGGGGCCCACTGAAGCTTTCTTT
j_call: TRBJ1-1; v_call: TRBV7-6; d_call: -; clone_size: few; cdr3_aa: CASSTTQGRRDTEAFF; cdr3_nt: TGTGCCAGCAGCACCACACAGGGTAGGAGGGACACTGAAGCTTTCTTT
j_call: TRBJ2-1; v_call: TRBV20-1; d_call: TRBD2; clone_size: -; cdr3_aa: CSARAPGTKVNEQFF; cdr3_nt: TGCAGTGCTAGGGCTCCCGGGACTAAGGTTAATGAGCAGTTCTTC